Listed below are T cell receptor beta chains from one sample, sequenced in a study of blood T cell repertoires in COVID-19. Only in-frame clones appear in the TCRdb table, and some are missing; sequencing was by immunoSEQ multiplex PCR. Here the sample spans around 65,000 clones, 82% being singletons. Material for sequencing was peripheral blood. These receptors were collected from a human donor in a cohort sampled during active COVID-19. The CDR3 runs from the conserved cysteine through the conserved F or W. A D gene is named only where the DNA matches it firmly. Not all rows give a size; the values are once, few, many and, for expanded clones, a class.

cdr3_length	v_call	d_call	j_call	clone_size	cdr3_aa	cdr3_nt
17	TRBV5-1	TRBD1	TRBJ1-6	.	CASSSSIRRDRNSPLHF	TGCGCCAGCAGCTCGTCGATCCGCCGGGACAGAAATTCACCCCTCCACTTT
14	TRBV7-6	.	TRBJ2-3	.	CASSLISYTDTQYF	TGTGCCAGCAGCTTGATTTCCTACACAGATACGCAGTATTTT
16	TRBV19	TRBD1	TRBJ2-6	medium-sized	CASSLTGGAGANVLTF	TGTGCCAGTAGTTTGACAGGGGGCGCCGGGGCCAACGTCCTGACTTTC
13	TRBV19	TRBD2	TRBJ2-1	.	CASRPTSGRKEFF	TGTGCCAGTAGACCGACTAGCGGCAGGAAGGAGTTCTTC
11	TRBV6-6	TRBD1	TRBJ1-1	.	CASEGALTAFF	TGTGCCAGCGAGGGGGCGCTTACGGCTTTCTTT
15	TRBV7-9	.	TRBJ1-4	.	CASSLGSSTNEKLFF	TGTGCCAGCAGCTTAGGCTCGAGTACCAATGAAAAACTGTTTTTT
16	TRBV4-2	.	TRBJ1-2	.	CASSQDRQTPNYGYTF	TGTGCCAGCAGCCAAGATCGGCAGACACCAAACTATGGCTACACCTTC
13	TRBV11-3	.	TRBJ2-7	.	CASSLAGRGEQYF	TGTGCCAGCAGCTTAGCGGGCAGGGGCGAGCAGTACTTC
13	TRBV27	.	TRBJ1-5	few	CASSSETNQPQHF	TGTGCCAGCAGTTCGGAGACCAATCAGCCCCAGCATTTT
13	TRBV5-5	.	TRBJ1-2	.	CASSLADTYGYTF	TGTGCCAGCAGCTTGGCCGACACCTATGGCTACACCTTC
13	TRBV28	.	TRBJ1-2	.	CASSLRGRSGYTF	TGTGCCAGCAGTTTACGAGGGAGGTCTGGCTACACCTTC
15	TRBV2	TRBD1	TRBJ1-5	once	CASSDRTGDNQPQHF	TGTGCCAGCAGTGACCGGACAGGGGACAATCAGCCCCAGCATTTT
15	TRBV7-8	TRBD2	TRBJ2-5	.	CASSSSGGDQETQYF	TGTGCCAGCAGTTCTAGCGGGGGAGACCAAGAGACCCAGTACTTC
16	TRBV10-1	.	TRBJ2-3	.	CASSEPPTGGTDTQYF	TGCGCCAGCAGTGAGCCTCCGACAGGAGGCACAGATACGCAGTATTTT
16	TRBV3-1/TRBV3-2	TRBD1	TRBJ1-5	once	CASSQSGQGRRQPQHF	TGTGCCAGCAGCCAATCCGGACAGGGGAGAAGGCAGCCCCAGCATTTT
19	TRBV20-1	TRBD2	TRBJ2-3	.	CSASGFGTSGVDSTDTQYF	TGCAGTGCTAGTGGCTTTGGGACTAGCGGGGTCGATAGCACAGATACGCAGTATTTT
18	TRBV5-1	.	TRBJ2-3	.	CASRYYTGGWSGTDTQYF	TGCGCCAGCAGGTATTATACTGGCGGATGGAGTGGCACAGATACGCAGTATTTT
16	TRBV7-8	TRBD1	TRBJ2-1	few	CASSLGFDRGGNEQFF	TGTGCCAGCAGCTTGGGGTTCGACAGGGGTGGGAATGAGCAGTTCTTC
13	TRBV11-2	.	TRBJ1-1	.	CASSLDESTEAFF	TGTGCCAGCAGCTTAGATGAGTCCACTGAAGCTTTCTTT
13	TRBV5-1	.	TRBJ1-4	.	CASSSGQGEKLFF	TGCGCCAGCAGCTCAGGACAAGGTGAAAAACTGTTTTTT
15	TRBV7-9	.	TRBJ2-2	.	CASSIDRRNTGELFF	TGTGCCAGCAGCATCGACAGGAGGAACACCGGGGAGCTGTTTTTT
16	TRBV6-6	.	TRBJ1-5	.	CASSYSTGKGNQPQHF	TGTGCCAGCAGTTACTCGACGGGGAAGGGCAATCAGCCCCAGCATTTT
14	TRBV2	TRBD1	TRBJ1-1	.	CASCPRDRGYEAFF	TGTGCCAGTTGCCCTCGGGACAGGGGGTACGAAGCTTTCTTT
15	TRBV3-1/TRBV3-2	.	TRBJ1-1	.	CASSQDKQENTEAFF	TGTGCCAGCAGCCAAGATAAACAGGAGAACACTGAAGCTTTCTTT
17	TRBV7-9	TRBD2	TRBJ2-1	.	CASSLRTSGGALNEQFF	TGTGCCAGCAGCCTACGGACTAGCGGGGGGGCTCTCAATGAGCAGTTCTTC
16	TRBV6-5	.	TRBJ2-6	.	CASSYSTAPGANVLTF	TGTGCCAGCAGTTACTCGACAGCGCCTGGGGCCAACGTCCTGACTTTC
18	TRBV2	.	TRBJ1-5	.	CASSERMGGPYSNQPQHF	TGTGCCAGCAGTGAAAGAATGGGGGGACCCTATAGCAATCAGCCCCAGCATTTT
14	TRBV19	.	TRBJ2-7	.	CASSIRSLRDEQYF	TGTGCCAGTAGTATTAGGAGCTTACGAGACGAGCAGTACTTC
15	TRBV19	TRBD1	TRBJ1-2	few	CASSPRDRGPSGYTF	TGTGCCAGTAGTCCCCGGGACAGGGGGCCAAGTGGCTACACCTTC
12	TRBV7-2	.	TRBJ1-1	few	CASSRGQSEAFF	TGTGCCAGCAGCCGAGGACAGTCTGAAGCTTTCTTT
18	TRBV5-1	TRBD1	TRBJ2-5	.	CASSLARGTGSLQETQYF	TGCGCCAGCAGCTTGGCTCGCGGGACAGGTTCTCTCCAAGAGACCCAGTACTTC
15	TRBV7-9	.	TRBJ1-3	.	CASSSNYRAGNTIYF	TGTGCCAGCAGCTCCAATTACAGGGCTGGAAACACCATATATTTT
16	TRBV19	TRBD2	TRBJ2-1	.	CASSSSRGVSYNEQFF	TGTGCCAGTAGTTCCTCCCGGGGGGTCTCCTACAATGAGCAGTTCTTC
12	TRBV7-2	.	TRBJ2-1	.	CASRYISAEQFF	TGTGCCAGCAGATATATTAGCGCTGAGCAGTTCTTC